The subject of this entry is one TCR beta chain. What it binds is unknown. Only in-frame clones appear in the TCRdb table, and some are missing; sequencing was by immunoSEQ multiplex PCR. Of about 800,000 clones listed, approximately 97% were seen once; the top ten hold about 0.21%. The data originate from a study of shared clonotypes between healthy human individuals. The naive CD8 population came from CD45RO-negative cells selected for CCR7, without terminally differentiated effector memory CD45RA+ cells. General study findings and limits: It was the non-shared clonotypes that had lower generation probabilities than clonotypes shared by all four donors. A small donor pool kept down the genetic and exposure-history diversity that was represented.

The length of the CDR3 is 17 residues. The sequenced sample was naive CD8+ T cells sorted from blood. The source of this sequence is a man younger than 45 in good health. The chain is built from TRBV21-1 and TRBJ1-5; the DNA was not compared with TRBD1, the D call given in the table. TRBV21-1 has pseudogene status. The CDR3 loop is CASSTCRRGRWDQPQHF. In nucleotides, the CDR3 is TGTGCCAGCAGCACCTGCCGCAGGGGGCGTTGGGATCAGCCCCAGCATTTT.